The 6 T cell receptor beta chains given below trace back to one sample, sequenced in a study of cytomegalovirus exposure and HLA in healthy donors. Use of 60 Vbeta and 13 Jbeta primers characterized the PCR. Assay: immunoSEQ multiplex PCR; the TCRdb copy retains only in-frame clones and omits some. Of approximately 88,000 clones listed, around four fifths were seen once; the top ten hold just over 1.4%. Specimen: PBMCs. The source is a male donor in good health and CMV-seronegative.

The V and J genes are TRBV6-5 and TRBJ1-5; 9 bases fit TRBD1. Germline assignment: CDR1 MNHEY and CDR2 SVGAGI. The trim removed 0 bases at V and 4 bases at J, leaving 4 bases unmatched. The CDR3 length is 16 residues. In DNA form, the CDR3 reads TGTGCCAGCAGTTACTCGGGGACAGGGCCGAATCAGCCCCAGCATTTT. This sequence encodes CASSYSGTGPNQPQHF.

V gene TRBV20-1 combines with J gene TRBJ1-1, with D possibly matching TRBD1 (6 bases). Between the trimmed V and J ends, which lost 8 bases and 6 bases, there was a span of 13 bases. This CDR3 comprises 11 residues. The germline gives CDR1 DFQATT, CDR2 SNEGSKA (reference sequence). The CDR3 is CSPGDSAEAFF. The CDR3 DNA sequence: TGCAGTCCAGGGGATTCGGCTGAAGCTTTCTTT.

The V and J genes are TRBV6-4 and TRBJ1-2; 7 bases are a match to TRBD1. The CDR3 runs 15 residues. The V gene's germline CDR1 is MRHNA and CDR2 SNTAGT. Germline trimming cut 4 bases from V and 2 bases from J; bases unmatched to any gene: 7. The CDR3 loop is CASSVKSDRNYGYTF. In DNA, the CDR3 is TGTGCCAGCAGTGTAAAGTCGGACAGGAACTATGGCTACACCTTC.

Here the CDR3 reads CASSRGTSGRALSEQFF. The DNA for the CDR3 is TGTGCCAGTAGCAGGGGGACTAGCGGGAGGGCCTTGTCCGAGCAGTTCTTC. This chain joins TRBV19 and TRBJ2-1; TRBD2 agrees at 16 bases. Germline V gene data show CDR1 as LNHDA and CDR2 as SQIVND (reference sequence). The CDR3 is 17 amino acids. V trimming: 6 bases; J trimming: 10 bases; junction bases outside the gene matches: 12. Variable domain in full (rest from reference TRBV19 and TRBJ2-1): DGGITQSPKYLFRKEGQNVTLSCEQNLNHDAMYWYRQDPGQGLRLIYYSQIVNDFQKGDIAEGYSVSREKKESFPLTVTSAQKNPTAFYLCASSRGTSGRALSEQFFGPGTRLTVL.

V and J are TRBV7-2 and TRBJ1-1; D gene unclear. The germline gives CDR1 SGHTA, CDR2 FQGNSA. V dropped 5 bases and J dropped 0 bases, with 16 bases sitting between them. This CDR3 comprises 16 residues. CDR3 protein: CASSLRWAGMNTEAFF. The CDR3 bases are TGTGCCAGCAGCCTTAGGTGGGCGGGCATGAACACTGAAGCTTTCTTT.

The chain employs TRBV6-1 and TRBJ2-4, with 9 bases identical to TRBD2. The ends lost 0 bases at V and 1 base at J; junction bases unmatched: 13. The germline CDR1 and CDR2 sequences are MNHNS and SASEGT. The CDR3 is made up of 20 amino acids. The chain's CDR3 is CASSEARGGRFGFAKNIQYF. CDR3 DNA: TGTGCCAGCAGTGAAGCGCGGGGGGGGCGTTTCGGTTTCGCCAAAAACATTCAGTACTTC.